The clone carrying this T cell receptor beta chain came up once. Germline CDR1 and CDR2: LNHDA and SQIVND (reference sequence). The V segment lost 4 bases and the J segment 7 bases; nucleotides outside the gene matches: 7. The CDR3 is 14 amino acids. The data were taken from a study of T cells in Graves' hyperthyroidism and ophthalmopathy. Overall study context: Peripheral blood specimens were obtained at initial diagnosis, prior to any treatment.

TCR beta CDR3 region amplification was performed from RNA transcripts. HTBI primers were the set used in a first-round RT-PCR of the TCR CDR3. MiXCR, applied by TCRdb to the multiplex PCR reads, yields one record per CDR3 protein. The table records over 350,000 distinct CDR3 sequences, roughly 15% of them present only once. The sequence came from a man aged 18 to 30 with Graves' ophthalmopathy. The sequenced sample was blood. This chain connects TRBV19 to TRBJ1-1; 9 bases fit TRBD1. The CDR3 DNA reads as TGTGCCAGTAGTACCTTTGGGGGACAGGGTGAAGCTTTCTTT. Translation gives CASSTFGGQGEAFF.